The clone carrying this TCR beta chain was seen more than once but under ten times. Clones were read by immunoSEQ multiplex PCR, and TCRdb kept only the in-frame ones, dropping some. This sample has tens of thousands of clones, with 80% found just once. These data originate in a study of control samples from healthy donors and cancer patients. Trimming pared 0 bases from V and 5 bases from J, leaving 12 bases between. The CDR3 covers 15 residues. Germline V gene lookup returns CDR1 SGHDT and CDR2 YYEEEE. This chain joins TRBV5-6 and TRBJ1-5; D is possibly TRBD1 (5 bases). The TCR was taken from a man in his 70s in good health. Source material: blood. The CDR3 reads CASSLGGRDDQPQHF. The DNA of the CDR3 is TGTGCCAGCAGCTTGGGTGGGCGGGACGATCAGCCCCAGCATTTT.